This T cell receptor beta chain was sequenced during a study of blood T cells in healthy people across ages. Study outcomes and limitations: Significant beta diversity loss was already apparent by age approximately 38, declining roughly linearly. The study could not conclusively compare naive and antigen-experienced cells, given its unsorted PBMCs.

Germline assignment: CDR1 MNHEY and CDR2 SMNVEV (reference sequence). The CDR3 has 14 residues. The V and J ends lost 2 bases and 2 bases respectively, with 4 bases between them. PCR was performed a second time for roughly 7 to 12 cycles using a sample-barcoded 5' primer and a J-beta primer mix. TCRdb reanalysed the 5' RACE reads using MiXCR and keeps one entry per CDR3 protein. Among more than 1,000,000 distinct CDR3 sequences, about 25% were seen once, and the ten largest hold about 0.72%. This clonotype has more than one count but fewer than ten. Its specificity is not known. A further study also used this sample, focusing on T cells of mothers and their children. That publication notes: It was related mother-child pairs that showed slightly higher overlap than unrelated pairs, without reaching significance.

The chain recombines TRBV27 with TRBJ1-6; D gene unclear. The TCR originated in a girl aged 2-10 years in good health. The source material was blood. The CDR3 DNA is TGTGCCAGCAGTTTAGTCACCTATAATTCACCCCTCCACTTT. Protein product: CASSLVTYNSPLHF.